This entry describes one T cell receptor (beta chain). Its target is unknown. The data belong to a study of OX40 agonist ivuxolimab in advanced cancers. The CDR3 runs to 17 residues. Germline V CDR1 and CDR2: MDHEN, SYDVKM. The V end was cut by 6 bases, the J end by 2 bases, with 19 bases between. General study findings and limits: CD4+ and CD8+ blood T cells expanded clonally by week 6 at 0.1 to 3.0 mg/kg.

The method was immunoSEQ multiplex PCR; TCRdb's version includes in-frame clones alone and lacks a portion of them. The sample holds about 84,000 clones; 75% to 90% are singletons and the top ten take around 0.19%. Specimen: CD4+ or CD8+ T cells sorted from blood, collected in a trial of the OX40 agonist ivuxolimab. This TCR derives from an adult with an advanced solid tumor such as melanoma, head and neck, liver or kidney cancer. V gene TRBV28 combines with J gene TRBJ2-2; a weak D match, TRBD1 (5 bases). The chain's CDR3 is CASSPGWPGRNTGELFF. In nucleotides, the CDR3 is TGTGCCAGCAGCCCAGGATGGCCAGGGCGTAACACCGGGGAGCTGTTTTTT.